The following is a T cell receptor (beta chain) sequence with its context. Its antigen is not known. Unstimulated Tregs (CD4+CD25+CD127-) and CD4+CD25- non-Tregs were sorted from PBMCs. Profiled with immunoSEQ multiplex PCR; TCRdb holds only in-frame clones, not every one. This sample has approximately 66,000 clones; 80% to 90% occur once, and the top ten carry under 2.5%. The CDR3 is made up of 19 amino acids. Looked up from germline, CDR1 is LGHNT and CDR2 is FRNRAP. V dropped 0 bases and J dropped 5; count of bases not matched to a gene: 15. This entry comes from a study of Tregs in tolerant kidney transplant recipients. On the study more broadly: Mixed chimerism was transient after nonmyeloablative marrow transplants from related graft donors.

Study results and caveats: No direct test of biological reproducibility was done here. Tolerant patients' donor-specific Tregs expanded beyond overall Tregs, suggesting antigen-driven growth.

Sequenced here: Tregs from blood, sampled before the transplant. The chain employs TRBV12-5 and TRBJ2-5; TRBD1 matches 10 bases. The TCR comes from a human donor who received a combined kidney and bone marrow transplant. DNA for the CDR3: TGTGCTAGTGGTTTGGTACGGGGGGACAGGGGAACCTTTGCGGAGACCCAGTACTTC. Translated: CASGLVRGDRGTFAETQYF.